These T cell receptor beta chains were read from a single sample in a study of graft-versus-host responses after intestinal transplantation. Some clones are missing from TCRdb's copy, which holds only in-frame ones; the method was immunoSEQ multiplex PCR. Counted here are 77,000 or so clones, over 80% occurring once; the ten biggest clones make up approximately 0.7%. The material was PBMCs, obtained 98 days after intestinal transplantation. Source of these receptors: a human patient who received an intestinal transplant, so some T cells may come from the graft donor. CDR3s leave out the opening cysteine and the closing phenylalanine or tryptophan. The order of the fields is J gene, V gene, CDR3 protein.

>TRBJ2-7|TRBV6-1
ASSVGTGGFEQY
>TRBJ2-4|TRBV20-1
SPIAKNIQY
>TRBJ2-5|TRBV4-1
ASSQTTGRGGLQETQY
>TRBJ2-1|TRBV9
ASSVGGDSYNEQF
>TRBJ1-5|TRBV6-1
ASSWSRDSNQPQH
>TRBJ2-1|TRBV2
ASTREGNEQF
>TRBJ1-5|TRBV7-9
ASSPGGDQPQH
>TRBJ1-3|TRBV27
ARRGYQGAFNTIY
>TRBJ1-2|TRBV11-3
APRASCVGGYT
>TRBJ2-7|TRBV6-5
ASRATGSSYEQY
>TRBJ2-5|TRBV5-4
ASSFGTGEETQY
>TRBJ2-7|TRBV4-1
ASSQHWTPAGEQY
>TRBJ2-7|TRBV4-3
ASSQAQLMTAEQY
>TRBJ2-1|TRBV7-9
ASSLGTSDYNEQF
>TRBJ1-5|TRBV2
ASRQGARNQPQH
>TRBJ2-7|TRBV27
ASSSVGTSGSYEQY
>TRBJ2-1|TRBV6-8
ASSYGEQF